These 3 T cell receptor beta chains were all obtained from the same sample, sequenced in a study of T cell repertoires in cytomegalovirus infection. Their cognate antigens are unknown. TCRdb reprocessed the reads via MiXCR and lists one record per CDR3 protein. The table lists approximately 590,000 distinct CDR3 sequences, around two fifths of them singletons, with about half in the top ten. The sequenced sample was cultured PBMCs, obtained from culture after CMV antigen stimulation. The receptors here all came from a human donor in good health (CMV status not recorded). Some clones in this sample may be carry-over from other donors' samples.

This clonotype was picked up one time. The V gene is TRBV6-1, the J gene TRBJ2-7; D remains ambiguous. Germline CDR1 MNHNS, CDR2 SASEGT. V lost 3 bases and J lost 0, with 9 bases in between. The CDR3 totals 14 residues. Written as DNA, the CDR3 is TGTGCCAGCAGTGAGGCCCTCATCTCCTACGAGCAGTACTTC. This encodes CASSEALISYEQYF.

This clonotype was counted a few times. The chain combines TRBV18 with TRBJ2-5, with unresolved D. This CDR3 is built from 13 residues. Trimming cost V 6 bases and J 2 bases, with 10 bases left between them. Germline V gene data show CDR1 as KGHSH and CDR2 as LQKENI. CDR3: CASSMNNQETQYF. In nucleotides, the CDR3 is TGTGCCAGCTCCATGAATAATCAAGAGACCCAGTACTTC.

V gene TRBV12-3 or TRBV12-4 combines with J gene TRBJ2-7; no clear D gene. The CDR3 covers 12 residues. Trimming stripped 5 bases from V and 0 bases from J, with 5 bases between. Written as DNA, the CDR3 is TGTGCCAGCAGTACCCCCTCCTACGAGCAGTACTTC. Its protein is CASSTPSYEQYF.